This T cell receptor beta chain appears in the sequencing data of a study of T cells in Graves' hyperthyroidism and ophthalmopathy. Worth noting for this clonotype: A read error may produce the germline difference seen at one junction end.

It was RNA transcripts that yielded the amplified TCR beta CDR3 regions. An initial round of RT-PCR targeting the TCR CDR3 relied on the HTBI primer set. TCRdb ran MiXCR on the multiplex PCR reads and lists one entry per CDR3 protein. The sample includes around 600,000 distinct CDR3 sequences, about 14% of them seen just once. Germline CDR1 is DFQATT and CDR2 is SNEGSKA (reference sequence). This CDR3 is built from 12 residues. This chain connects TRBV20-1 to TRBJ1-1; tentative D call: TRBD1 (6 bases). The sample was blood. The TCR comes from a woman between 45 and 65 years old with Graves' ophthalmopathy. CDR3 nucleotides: TGCAGTTTTCGAGACAGGACCACTGGAGCTTTCTTT. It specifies CSFRDRTTGAFF.